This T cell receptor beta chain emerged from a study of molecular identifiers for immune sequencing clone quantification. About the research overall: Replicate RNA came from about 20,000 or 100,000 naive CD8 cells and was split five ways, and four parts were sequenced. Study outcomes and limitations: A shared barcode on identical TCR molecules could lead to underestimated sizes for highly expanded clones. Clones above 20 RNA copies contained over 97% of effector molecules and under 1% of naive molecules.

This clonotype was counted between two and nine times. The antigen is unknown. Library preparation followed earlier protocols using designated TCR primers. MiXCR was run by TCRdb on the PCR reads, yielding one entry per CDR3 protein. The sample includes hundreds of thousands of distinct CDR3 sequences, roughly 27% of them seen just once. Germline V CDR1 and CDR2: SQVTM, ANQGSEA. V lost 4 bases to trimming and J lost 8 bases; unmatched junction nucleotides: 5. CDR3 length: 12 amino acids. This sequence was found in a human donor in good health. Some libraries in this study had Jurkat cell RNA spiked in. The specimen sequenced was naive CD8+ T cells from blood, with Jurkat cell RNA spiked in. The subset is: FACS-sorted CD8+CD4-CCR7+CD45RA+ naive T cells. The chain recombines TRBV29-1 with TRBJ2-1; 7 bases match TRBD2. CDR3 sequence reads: CSVAGTIYEQFF. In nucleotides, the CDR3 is TGCAGCGTTGCAGGGACTATCTATGAGCAGTTCTTC.